Detailed here is one TCR beta chain. Its matching antigen is unknown. These data originate in a study of T cells expressing NK-cell markers. Looking at the study overall: TCR beta repertoires came from sorted CD3+CD56+NKG2C+, CD3+CD56+NKG2C- and CD3+CD56-NKG2C+ T cells. General study points: In several donors, dominant clonotypes made up 28.3-60.1% of CD3+CD56-NKG2C+ cells. Whether the expanded NKG2C+ T cell clones recognized HCMV remained unclear.

CDR1 is MDHEN and CDR2 is SYDVKM in the germline V gene. The CDR3 consists of 12 residues. UMI-tagged 5'RACE template switching yielded the TCR beta cDNA. From the 5' RACE reads, TCRdb lists one entry per CDR3 protein and no DNA. Its clone listing holds approximately 380,000 distinct CDR3 sequences. The chain recombines TRBV28 with TRBJ2-5; as DNA is missing, the TRBD1 call by TCRdb cannot be tested. The sequence was obtained from a man aged 18-69 years in good health. The sample was blood T cells: a sorted CD56 or NKG2C T cell subset, CD4+ or CD8+ T cells, or bulk PBMC T cells (not recorded which). The CDR3 loop reads CASSSTGETQYF.